This TCR beta chain originates from a study of T cells after yellow fever vaccination. In the study overall: SMART-Seq v4 Ultra Low Input handled preparation of low-cell-number fractions. Study outcomes and limitations: The secondary T-cell response peaked on day 5, not day 15, but was weaker. Boosting was followed by the reappearance of most primary-vaccination clones (approximately 95% CD4, under 90% CD8). Abundant contaminating clonotypes from the bulk population could appear in FACS-sorted repertoires.

The V end was cut by 0 bases, the J end by 1 base, with 9 bases between. Germline-derived CDR1 and CDR2 are SEHNR and FQNEAQ (reference sequence). The CDR3 runs to 15 residues. Each CDR3 protein gets one entry after TCRdb re-called the 5' RACE reads with MiXCR. The table records some 500,000 distinct CDR3 sequences, 13% of them present only once. Regarding this clonotype: Its matching antigen is unknown.

The chain has TRBV7-9 and TRBJ1-1; D gene uncertain. The material sequenced was PBMCs, taken on the day of the yellow fever booster vaccination. The receptor was derived from a man in his thirties or forties who received the YFV17D yellow fever vaccine. The CDR3 bases are TGTGCCAGCAGCTTAGCTGAGGGAACGAACACTGAAGCTTTCTTT. As protein: CASSLAEGTNTEAFF. Variable domain in full (rest from reference TRBV7-9 and TRBJ1-1): DTGVSQNPRHKITKRGQNVTFRCDPISEHNRLYWYRQTLGQGPEFLTYFQNEAQLEKSRLLSDRFSAERPKGSFSTLEIQRTEQGDSAMYLCASSLAEGTNTEAFFGQGTRLTVV.